This T cell receptor (beta chain) was identified during a study of cytomegalovirus exposure and HLA in healthy donors. Trimming took 5 bases from V and 5 from J, leaving 12 bases between them. Per the germline V gene, CDR1 is GTSNPN and CDR2 is SVGIG (reference sequence). This CDR3 contains 13 residues. Comments on this clone: What it binds is not known.

The repertoire was sequenced with immunoSEQ multiplex PCR; TCRdb's copy has only in-frame clones and lacks some. The data contain some 150,000 clones, about 95% of them seen just once; the ten biggest clones take up 1.5% to 2%. Study results and caveats: Overall, around 160 TCR beta chains were annotated as cytomegalovirus-associated. Clusters of TCRs from the first cohort tended to co-occur in the 120 or so validation repertoires (as a later analysis found).

Specimen: PBMCs. The sequence derives from a man aged 18 to 29 in good health and CMV-seropositive. The chain uses TRBV30 and TRBJ2-2, with D possibly matching TRBD2 (5 bases). The CDR3, as DNA: TGTGCCTGGGGAGGTCTAGTAACCGGGGAGCTGTTTTTT. It translates to CAWGGLVTGELFF.